This T cell receptor beta chain appears in the sequencing data of a study of blood T cell repertoires in COVID-19. Across the whole study: Samples of COVID-19 (acute and convalescent) were obtained from the United States, Italy and Spain.

There are 16 residues in the CDR3. TCRdb's table, derived via immunoSEQ multiplex PCR, lists solely in-frame clones and lacks some. The table includes around 140,000 clones, roughly 84% detected once. The chain carries TRBV21-1 and TRBJ2-2; whether TRBD1, the table's D call, matches the DNA was not checked. TRBV21-1 is reported as a pseudogene. The TCR comes from a man between 60 and 75 years old with acute or convalescent COVID-19. Sequencing input: peripheral blood. The CDR3 region is CASSKQGLSNTGELFF. The CDR3 DNA reads as TGTGCCAGCAGCAAACAGGGGCTGTCGAACACCGGGGAGCTGTTTTTT.